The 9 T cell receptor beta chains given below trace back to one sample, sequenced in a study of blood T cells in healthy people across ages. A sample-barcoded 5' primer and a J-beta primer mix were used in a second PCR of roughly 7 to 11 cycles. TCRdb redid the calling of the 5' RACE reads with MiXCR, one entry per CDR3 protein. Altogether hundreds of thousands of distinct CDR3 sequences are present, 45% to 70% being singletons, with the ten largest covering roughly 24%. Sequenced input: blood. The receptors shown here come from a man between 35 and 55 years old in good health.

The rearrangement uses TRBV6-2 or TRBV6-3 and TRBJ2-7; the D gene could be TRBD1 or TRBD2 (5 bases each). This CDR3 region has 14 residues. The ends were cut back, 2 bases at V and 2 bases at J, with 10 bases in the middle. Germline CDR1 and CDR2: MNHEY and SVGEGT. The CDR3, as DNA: TGTGCCAGCAGTTACATGAGGGGACCCTACGAGCAGTACTTC. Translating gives CASSYMRGPYEQYF.

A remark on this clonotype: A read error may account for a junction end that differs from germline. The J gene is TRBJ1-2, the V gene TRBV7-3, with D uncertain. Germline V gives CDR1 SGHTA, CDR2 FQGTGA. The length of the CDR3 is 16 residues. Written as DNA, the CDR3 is TGTGTCAGCAGCTTAGAGATTCTGGTGCGGGACTATGGCTACACCTTC. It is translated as CVSSLEILVRDYGYTF. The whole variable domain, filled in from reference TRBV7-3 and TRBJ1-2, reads GAGVSQTPSNKVTEKGKYVELRCDPISGHTALYWYRQSLGQGPEFLIYFQGTGAADDSGLPNDRFFAVRPEGSVSTLKIQRTERGDSAVYLCVSSLEILVRDYGYTFGSGTRLTVV.

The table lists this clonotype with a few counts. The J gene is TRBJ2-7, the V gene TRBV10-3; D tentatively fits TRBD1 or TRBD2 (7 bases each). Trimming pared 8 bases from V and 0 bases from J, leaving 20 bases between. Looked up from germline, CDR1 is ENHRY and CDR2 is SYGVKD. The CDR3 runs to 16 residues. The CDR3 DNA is TGTGCCATCGGGGGGGCCGGGACAGCTCTCTCCTACGAGCAGTACTTC. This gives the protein CAIGGAGTALSYEQYF.

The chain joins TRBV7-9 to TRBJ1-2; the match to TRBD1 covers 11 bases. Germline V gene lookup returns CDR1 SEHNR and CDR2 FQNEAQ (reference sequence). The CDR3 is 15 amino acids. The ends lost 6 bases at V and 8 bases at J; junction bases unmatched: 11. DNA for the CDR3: TGTGCCAGCAGTTCTTCTGGACAGGGGGCGCGGGGCTACACCTTC. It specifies CASSSSGQGARGYTF. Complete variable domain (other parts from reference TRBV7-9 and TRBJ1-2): DTGVSQNPRHKITKRGQNVTFRCDPISEHNRLYWYRQTLGQGPEFLTYFQNEAQLEKSRLLSDRFSAERPKGSFSTLEIQRTEQGDSAMYLCASSSSGQGARGYTFGSGTRLTVV.

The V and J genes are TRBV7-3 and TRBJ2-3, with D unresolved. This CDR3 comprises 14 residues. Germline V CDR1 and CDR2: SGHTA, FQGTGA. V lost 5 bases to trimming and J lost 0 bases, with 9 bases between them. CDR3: CASSVITSTDTQYF. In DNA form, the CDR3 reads TGTGCCAGCAGCGTAATAACTAGCACAGATACGCAGTATTTT.

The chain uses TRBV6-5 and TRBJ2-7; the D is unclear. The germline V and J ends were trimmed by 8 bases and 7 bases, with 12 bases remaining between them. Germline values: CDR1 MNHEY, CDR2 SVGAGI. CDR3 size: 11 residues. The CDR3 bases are TGTGCCAGCCGTCTCATCAATGAGCAGTACTTC. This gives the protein CASRLINEQYF.

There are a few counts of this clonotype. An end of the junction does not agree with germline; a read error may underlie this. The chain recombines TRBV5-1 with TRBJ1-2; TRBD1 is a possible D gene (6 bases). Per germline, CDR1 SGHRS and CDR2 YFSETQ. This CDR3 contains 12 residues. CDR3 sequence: CASSSDRIGYTF. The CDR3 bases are TGTGCCAGCAGCTCGGACAGAATCGGCTACACCTTC.

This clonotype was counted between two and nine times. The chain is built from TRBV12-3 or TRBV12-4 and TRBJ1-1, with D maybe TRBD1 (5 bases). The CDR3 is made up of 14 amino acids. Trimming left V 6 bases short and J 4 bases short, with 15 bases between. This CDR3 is CASSRRESATEAFF. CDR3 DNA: TGTGCCAGCAGCCGCAGGGAGTCGGCCACTGAAGCTTTCTTT.

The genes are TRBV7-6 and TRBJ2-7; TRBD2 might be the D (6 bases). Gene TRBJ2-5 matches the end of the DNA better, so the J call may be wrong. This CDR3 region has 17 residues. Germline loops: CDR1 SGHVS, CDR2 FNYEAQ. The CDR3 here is CASSLGSGLPRQETQYF. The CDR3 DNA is TGTGCCAGCAGCTTAGGTTCTGGACTACCGAGACAAGAGACCCAGTACTTC.